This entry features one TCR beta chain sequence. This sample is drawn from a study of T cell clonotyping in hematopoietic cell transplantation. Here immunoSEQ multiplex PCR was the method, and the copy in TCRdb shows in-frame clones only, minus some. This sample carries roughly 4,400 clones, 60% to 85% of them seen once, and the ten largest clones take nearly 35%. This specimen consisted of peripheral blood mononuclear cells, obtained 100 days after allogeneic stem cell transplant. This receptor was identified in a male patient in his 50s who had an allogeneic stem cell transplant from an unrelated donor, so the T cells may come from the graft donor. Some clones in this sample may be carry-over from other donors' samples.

The CDR3 DNA follows: TGTGCCAGCAGCTTAGATGGACTAGCGGCCCCTGAGCAGTTCTTC. Amino acids: CASSLDGLAAPEQFF. The J gene is TRBJ2-1, the V gene TRBV11-3, with 10 bases aligning to TRBD2. The trim removed 0 bases at V and 9 bases at J, leaving 5 bases unmatched. This CDR3 is built from 15 residues. Per the germline V gene, CDR1 is SGHNT and CDR2 is YENEEA.